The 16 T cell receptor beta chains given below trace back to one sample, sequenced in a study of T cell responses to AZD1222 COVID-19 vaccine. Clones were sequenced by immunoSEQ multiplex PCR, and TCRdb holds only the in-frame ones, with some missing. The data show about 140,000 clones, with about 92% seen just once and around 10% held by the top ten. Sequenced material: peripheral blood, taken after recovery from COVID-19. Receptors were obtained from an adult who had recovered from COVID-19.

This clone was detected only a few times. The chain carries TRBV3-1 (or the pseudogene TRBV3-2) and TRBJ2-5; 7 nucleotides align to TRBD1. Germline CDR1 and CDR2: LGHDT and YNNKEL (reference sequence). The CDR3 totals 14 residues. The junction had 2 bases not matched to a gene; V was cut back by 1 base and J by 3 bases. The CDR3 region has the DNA TGTGCCAGCAGCCAAGTAACAGGGGAAGAGACCCAGTACTTC. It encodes CASSQVTGEETQYF.

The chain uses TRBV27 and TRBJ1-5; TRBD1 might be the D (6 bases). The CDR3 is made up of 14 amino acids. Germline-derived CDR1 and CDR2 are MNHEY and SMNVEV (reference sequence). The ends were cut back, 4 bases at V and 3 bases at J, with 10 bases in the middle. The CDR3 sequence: CASSSDRFNQPQHF. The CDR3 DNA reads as TGTGCCAGCAGTTCCGACAGGTTCAATCAGCCCCAGCATTTT.

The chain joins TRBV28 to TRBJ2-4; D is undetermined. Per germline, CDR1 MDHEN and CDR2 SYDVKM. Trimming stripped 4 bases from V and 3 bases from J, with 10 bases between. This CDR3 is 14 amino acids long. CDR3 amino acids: CASSSLAGKNIQYF. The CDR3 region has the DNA TGTGCCAGCAGTTCCCTGGCAGGCAAAAACATTCAGTACTTC.

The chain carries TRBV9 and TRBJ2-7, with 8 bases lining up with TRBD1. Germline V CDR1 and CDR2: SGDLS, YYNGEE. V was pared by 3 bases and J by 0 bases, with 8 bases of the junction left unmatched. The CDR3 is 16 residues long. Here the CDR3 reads CASSARMTGASYEQYF. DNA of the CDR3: TGTGCCAGCAGCGCCCGGATGACAGGGGCCTCCTACGAGCAGTACTTC.

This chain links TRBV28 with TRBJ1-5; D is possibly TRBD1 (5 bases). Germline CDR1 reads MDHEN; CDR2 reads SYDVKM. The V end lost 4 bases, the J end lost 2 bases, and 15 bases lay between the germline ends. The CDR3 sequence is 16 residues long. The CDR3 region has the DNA TGTGCCAGCAGTTACAATGGAGGGACCGGCAATCAGCCCCAGCATTTT. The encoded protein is CASSYNGGTGNQPQHF.

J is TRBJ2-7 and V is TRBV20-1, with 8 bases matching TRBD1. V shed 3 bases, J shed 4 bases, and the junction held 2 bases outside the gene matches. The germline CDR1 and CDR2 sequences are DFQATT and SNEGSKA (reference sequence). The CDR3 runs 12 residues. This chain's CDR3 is CSASDRGYEQYF. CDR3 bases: TGCAGTGCTAGTGACAGGGGTTACGAGCAGTACTTC.

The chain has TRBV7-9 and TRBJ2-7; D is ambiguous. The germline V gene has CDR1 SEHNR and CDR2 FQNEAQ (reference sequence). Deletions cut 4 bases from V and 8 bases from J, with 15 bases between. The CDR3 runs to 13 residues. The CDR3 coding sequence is TGTGCCAGCAGCTCCCAGACCCCTTACAAGCAGTACTTC. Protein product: CASSSQTPYKQYF.

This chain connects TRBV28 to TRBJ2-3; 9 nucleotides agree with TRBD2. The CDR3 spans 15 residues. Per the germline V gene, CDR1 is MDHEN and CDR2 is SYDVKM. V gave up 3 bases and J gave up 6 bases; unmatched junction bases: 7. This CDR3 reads CASSFEGLAMDTQYF. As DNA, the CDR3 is TGTGCCAGCAGTTTTGAGGGACTAGCTATGGATACGCAGTATTTT.

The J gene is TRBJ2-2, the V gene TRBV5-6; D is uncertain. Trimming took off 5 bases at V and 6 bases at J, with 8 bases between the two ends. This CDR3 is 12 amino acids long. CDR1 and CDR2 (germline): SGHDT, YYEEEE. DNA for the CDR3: TGTGCCAGCAGATTCGACGCCGGGGAGCTGTTTTTT. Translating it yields CASRFDAGELFF.

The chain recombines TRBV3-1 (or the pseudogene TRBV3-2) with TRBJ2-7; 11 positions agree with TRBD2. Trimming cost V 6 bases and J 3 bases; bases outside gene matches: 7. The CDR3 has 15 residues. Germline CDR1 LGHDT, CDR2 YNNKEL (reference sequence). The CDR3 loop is CASSPGLAEYYEQYF. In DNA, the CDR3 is TGTGCCAGCAGTCCGGGACTAGCGGAGTACTACGAGCAGTACTTC.

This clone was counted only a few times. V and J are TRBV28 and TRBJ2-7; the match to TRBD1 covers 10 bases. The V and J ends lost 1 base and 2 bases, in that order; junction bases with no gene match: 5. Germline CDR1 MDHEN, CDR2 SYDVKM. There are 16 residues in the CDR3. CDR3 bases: TGTGCCAGCAGTTTATCTGGCGGACAGGGGGCCTACGAGCAGTACTTC. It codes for CASSLSGGQGAYEQYF.

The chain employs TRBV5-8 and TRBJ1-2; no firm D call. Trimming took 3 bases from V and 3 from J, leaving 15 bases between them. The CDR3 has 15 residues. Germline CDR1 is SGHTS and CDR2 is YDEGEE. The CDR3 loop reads CASSSRFRGYYGYTF. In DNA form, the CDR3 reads TGTGCCAGCAGCTCACGATTTCGGGGATACTATGGCTACACCTTC.

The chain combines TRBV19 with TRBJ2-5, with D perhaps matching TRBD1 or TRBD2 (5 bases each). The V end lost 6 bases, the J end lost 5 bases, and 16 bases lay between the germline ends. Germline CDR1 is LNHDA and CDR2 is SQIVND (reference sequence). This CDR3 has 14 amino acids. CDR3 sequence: CASSPSGKGETQYF. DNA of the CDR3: TGTGCCAGTAGCCCCTCCGGGAAGGGGGAGACCCAGTACTTC.

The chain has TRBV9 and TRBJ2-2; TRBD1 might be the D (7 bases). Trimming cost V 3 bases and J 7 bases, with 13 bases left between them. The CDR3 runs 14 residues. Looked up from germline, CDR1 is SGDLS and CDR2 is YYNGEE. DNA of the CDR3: TGTGCCAGCAGCGCCCAGGGGGGTGGCGGGGAGCTGTTTTTT. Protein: CASSAQGGGGELFF.

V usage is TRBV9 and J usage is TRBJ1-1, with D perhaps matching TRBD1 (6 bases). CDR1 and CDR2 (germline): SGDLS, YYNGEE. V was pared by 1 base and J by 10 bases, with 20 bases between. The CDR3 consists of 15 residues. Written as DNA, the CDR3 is TGTGCCAGCAGCGTATCACAGGGAAGGGGTGAGCGAGCTTTCTTT. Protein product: CASSVSQGRGERAFF. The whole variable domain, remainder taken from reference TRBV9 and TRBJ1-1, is DSGVTQTPKHLITATGQRVTLRCSPRSGDLSVYWYQQSLDQGLQFLIQYYNGEERAKGNILERFSAQQFPDLHSELNLSSLELGDSALYFCASSVSQGRGERAFFGQGTRLTVV.

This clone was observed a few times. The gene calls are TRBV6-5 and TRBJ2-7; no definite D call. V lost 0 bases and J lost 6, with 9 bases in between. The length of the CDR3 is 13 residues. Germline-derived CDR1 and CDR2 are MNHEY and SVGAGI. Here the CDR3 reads CASSYSEKSEQYF. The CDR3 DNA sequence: TGTGCCAGCAGTTACTCGGAGAAGAGCGAGCAGTACTTC.